This TCR beta chain originates from a study of CD8 T cells in Susac syndrome. Notes on the study in general: Across the total CD8+ repertoires, sixteen Susac-specific public clones were found. The CD8+ TEMRA repertoires yielded 5 or 6 such clones. CD8+ clonal expansion in Susac peaked in TEMRA cells and active patients.

With respect to this clonotype: Its antigen remains unknown.

Germline values: CDR1 SGDLS, CDR2 YYNGEE. Trimming cost V 5 bases and J 5 bases, with 14 bases left between them. The length of the CDR3 is 13 residues. Random hexamers served to reverse transcribe roughly 0.5 to 1 ug RNA. Across 54 Vbeta and 13 Jbeta, TCR beta CDR3 was amplified with immunoSEQ multiplex PCR. MiXCR, run by TCRdb on the immunoSEQ multiplex PCR reads, gives a single entry per CDR3 protein. Of some 130,000 distinct CDR3 sequences detected, about 95% appear once; the ten largest clones hold approximately 0.18%. This receptor was identified in a human donor with Susac syndrome. The sequenced sample consisted of CD8+ T cells from PBMCs. This chain uses TRBV9 with TRBJ2-7; TRBD2 is a possible D gene (6 bases). The CDR3: CASSAAGSHEQYF. The CDR3 DNA reads as TGTGCCAGCAGTGCGGCGGGGTCCCACGAGCAGTACTTC.